Presented here are 3 T cell receptor beta chains from one specimen sequenced in a study of T-cell memory formation after mild COVID-19. TCRdb reanalysed the 5' RACE reads using MiXCR and keeps one entry per CDR3 protein. Of about 180,000 distinct CDR3 sequences listed, 16% were seen once; the top ten hold roughly 1.9%. Input material: PBMCs or a T cell subset sorted from them (not recorded which). The origin of the receptors is an adult woman who had mild COVID-19 (a few samples of this study predate the infection). Cell type and time point are not known.

The gene calls are TRBV20-1 and TRBJ2-3; D might be TRBD1 or TRBD2, each matching 7 bases. V shed 1 base and J shed 9 bases, with 23 bases lying between them. The CDR3 is 16 amino acids. The germline CDR1 and CDR2 sequences are DFQATT and SNEGSKA (reference sequence). This CDR3 is CSARVGQGGSGSTQYF. CDR3 coding DNA: TGCAGTGCTAGAGTCGGGCAGGGGGGTAGCGGGTCGACGCAGTATTTT.

The V and J genes are TRBV5-1 and TRBJ2-2; TRBD2 is a possible D gene (5 bases). The CDR3 spans 16 residues. V was trimmed by 4 bases and J by 1 base, leaving 14 bases between them. The V gene's germline CDR1 is SGHRS and CDR2 YFSETQ. CDR3 nucleotide sequence: TGCGCCAGCAGCCCCGGGGAGCGGATGAACACCGGGGAGCTGTTTTTT. It codes for CASSPGERMNTGELFF.

This chain uses TRBV2 with TRBJ2-1, with 8 bases fitting TRBD1. Germline V gene lookup returns CDR1 SNHLY and CDR2 FYNNEI. The CDR3 is 15 residues long. V gave up 6 bases and J gave up 1 base; unmatched junction bases: 5. The DNA of the CDR3 is TGTGCCAGCAGAGCGGACAGGGTTTCCTACAATGAGCAGTTCTTC. This codes for CASRADRVSYNEQFF.